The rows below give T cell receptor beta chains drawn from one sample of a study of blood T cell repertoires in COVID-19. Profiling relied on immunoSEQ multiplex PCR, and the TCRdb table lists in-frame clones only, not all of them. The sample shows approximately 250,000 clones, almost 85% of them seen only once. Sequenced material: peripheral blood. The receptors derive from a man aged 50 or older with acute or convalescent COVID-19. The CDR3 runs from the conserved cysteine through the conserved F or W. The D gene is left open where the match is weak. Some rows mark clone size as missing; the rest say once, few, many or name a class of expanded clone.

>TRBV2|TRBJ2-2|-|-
CASIYLFGELFF
TGTGCCAGCATTTATCTGTTCGGGGAGCTGTTTTTT
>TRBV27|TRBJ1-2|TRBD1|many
CASSPGTGALGVYGYTF
TGTGCCAGCAGCCCTGGGACAGGGGCCTTGGGGGTCTATGGCTACACCTTC
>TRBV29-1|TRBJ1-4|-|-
CSALDTLEKLFF
TGCAGCGCTCTGGACACTTTGGAAAAACTGTTTTTT
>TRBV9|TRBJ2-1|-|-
CASRRTSTSNEQFF
TGTGCCAGCAGACGGACTTCAACCTCCAATGAGCAGTTCTTC
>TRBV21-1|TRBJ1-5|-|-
CASSKSGRAHQPQHF
TGTGCCAGCAGCAAATCGGGCAGGGCACATCAGCCCCAGCATTTT
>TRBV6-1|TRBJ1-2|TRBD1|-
CASSETGQRSRAYGYTF
TGTGCCAGCAGTGAAACGGGACAGCGCTCCCGCGCGTATGGCTACACCTTC
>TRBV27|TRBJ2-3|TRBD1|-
CASSRGRADTQYF
TGTGCCAGCAGTAGGGGGCGGGCAGATACGCAGTATTTT
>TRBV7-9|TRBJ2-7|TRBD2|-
CASSLVGLAGAPYEQYF
TGTGCCAGCAGCTTAGTCGGACTAGCGGGTGCCCCCTACGAGCAGTACTTC
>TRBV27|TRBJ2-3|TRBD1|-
CASSSGQGTDTQYF
TGTGCCAGCAGTTCAGGACAGGGCACAGATACGCAGTATTTT
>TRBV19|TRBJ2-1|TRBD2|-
CASSPQTSGRIEQFF
TGTGCCAGTAGTCCACAGACTAGCGGGAGAATTGAGCAGTTCTTC
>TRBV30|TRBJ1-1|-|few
CAWSRKKGSGTEAFF
TGTGCCTGGAGTAGGAAAAAGGGGTCCGGCACTGAAGCTTTCTTT
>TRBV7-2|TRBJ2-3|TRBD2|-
CASSLEYGRAQVYTQYF
TGTGCCAGCAGCTTAGAATATGGGAGGGCCCAGGTTTATACGCAGTATTTT
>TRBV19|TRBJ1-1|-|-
CASSFSQGTEAFF
TGTGCCAGTAGTTTTTCACAGGGCACTGAAGCTTTCTTT
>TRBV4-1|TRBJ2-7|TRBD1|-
CASSQGSGGYYEQYF
TGCGCCAGCAGCCAAGGTTCAGGGGGCTACTACGAGCAGTACTTC
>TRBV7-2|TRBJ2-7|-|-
CASSLGQGGTYEQYF
TGTGCCAGCAGCTTAGGGCAGGGGGGAACCTACGAGCAGTACTTC
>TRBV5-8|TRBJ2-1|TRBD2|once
CASSREDGGRGNEQFF
TGTGCCAGCAGCCGCGAGGACGGCGGGAGGGGAAATGAGCAGTTCTTC
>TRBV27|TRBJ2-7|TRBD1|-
CASSLYQGASRYEQYF
TGTGCCAGCAGTTTATATCAGGGGGCATCCCGCTACGAGCAGTACTTC
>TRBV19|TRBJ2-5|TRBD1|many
CASSPDRAQETQYF
TGTGCCAGTAGTCCCGACAGGGCCCAAGAGACCCAGTACTTC
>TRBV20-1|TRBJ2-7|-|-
CSASSEETYEQYF
TGCAGTGCTAGTTCGGAGGAAACCTACGAGCAGTACTTC
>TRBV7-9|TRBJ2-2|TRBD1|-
CASSERTGGPGELFF
TGTGCCAGCAGCGAGCGGACAGGGGGGCCCGGGGAGCTGTTTTTT
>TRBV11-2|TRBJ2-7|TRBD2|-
CASSTWTGGEQYF
TGTGCCAGCAGCACCTGGACGGGGGGCGAGCAGTACTTC
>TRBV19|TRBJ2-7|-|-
CASSIYRDQAEQYF
TGTGCCAGTAGTATCTACAGGGACCAGGCCGAGCAGTACTTC
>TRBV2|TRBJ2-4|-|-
CASRDRRNIQYF
TGTGCCAGCAGGGACAGAAGGAACATTCAGTACTTC
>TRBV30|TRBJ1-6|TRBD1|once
CAWTGQVDNSPLHF
TGTGCCTGGACCGGACAGGTGGATAATTCACCCCTCCACTTT